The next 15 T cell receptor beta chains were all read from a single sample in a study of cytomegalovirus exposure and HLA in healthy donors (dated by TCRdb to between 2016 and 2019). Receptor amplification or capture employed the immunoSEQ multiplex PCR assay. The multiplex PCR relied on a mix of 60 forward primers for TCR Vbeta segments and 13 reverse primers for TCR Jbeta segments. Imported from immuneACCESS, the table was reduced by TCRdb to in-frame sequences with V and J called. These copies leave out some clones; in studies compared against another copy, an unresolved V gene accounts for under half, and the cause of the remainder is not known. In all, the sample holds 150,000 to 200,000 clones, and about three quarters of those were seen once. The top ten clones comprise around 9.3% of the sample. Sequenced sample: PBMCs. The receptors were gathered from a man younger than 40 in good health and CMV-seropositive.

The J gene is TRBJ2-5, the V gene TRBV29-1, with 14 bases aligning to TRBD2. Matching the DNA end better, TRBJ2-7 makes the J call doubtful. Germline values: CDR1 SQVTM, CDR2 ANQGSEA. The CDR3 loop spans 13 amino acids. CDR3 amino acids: CSVGLAGAYEQYF. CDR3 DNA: TGCAGCGTGGGACTAGCGGGAGCCTACGAGCAGTACTTC.

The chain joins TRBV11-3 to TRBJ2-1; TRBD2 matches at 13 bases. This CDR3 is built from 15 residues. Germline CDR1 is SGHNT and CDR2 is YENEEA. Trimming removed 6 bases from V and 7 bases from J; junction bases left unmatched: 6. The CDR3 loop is CASSHGLAGVNEQFF. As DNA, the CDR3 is TGTGCCAGCAGTCATGGACTAGCGGGAGTTAATGAGCAGTTCTTC.

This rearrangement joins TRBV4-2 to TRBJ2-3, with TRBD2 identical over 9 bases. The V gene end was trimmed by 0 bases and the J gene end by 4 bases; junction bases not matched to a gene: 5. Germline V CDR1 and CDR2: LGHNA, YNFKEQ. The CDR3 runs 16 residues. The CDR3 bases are TGTGCCAGCAGCCAAGAGGCTAGCGGGAACGCAGATACGCAGTATTTT. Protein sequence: CASSQEASGNADTQYF.

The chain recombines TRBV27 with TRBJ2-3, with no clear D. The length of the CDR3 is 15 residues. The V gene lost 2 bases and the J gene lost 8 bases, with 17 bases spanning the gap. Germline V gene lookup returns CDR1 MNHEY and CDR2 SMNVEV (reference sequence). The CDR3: CASSLEAAGDGTQYF. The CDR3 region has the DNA TGTGCCAGCAGTTTAGAGGCGGCCGGTGACGGTACGCAGTATTTT.

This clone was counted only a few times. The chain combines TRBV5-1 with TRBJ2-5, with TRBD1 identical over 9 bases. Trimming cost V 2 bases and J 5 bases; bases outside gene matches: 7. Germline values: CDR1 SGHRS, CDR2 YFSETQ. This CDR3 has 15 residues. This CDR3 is CASSFATGGLETQYF. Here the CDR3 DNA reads TGCGCCAGCAGCTTTGCGACAGGGGGACTGGAGACCCAGTACTTC.

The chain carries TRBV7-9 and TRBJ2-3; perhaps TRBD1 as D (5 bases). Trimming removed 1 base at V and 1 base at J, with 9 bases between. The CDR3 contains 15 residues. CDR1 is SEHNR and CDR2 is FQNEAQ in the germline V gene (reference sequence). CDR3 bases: TGTGCCAGCAGCTTAGAGGGGCCACGCACAGATACGCAGTATTTT. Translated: CASSLEGPRTDTQYF.

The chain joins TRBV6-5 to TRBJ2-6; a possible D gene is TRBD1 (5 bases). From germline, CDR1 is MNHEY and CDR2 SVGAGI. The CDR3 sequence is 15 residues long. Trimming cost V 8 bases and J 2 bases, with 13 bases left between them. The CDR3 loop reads CASQQGEAGANVLTF. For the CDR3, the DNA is TGTGCCAGCCAGCAGGGCGAGGCTGGGGCCAACGTCCTGACTTTC.

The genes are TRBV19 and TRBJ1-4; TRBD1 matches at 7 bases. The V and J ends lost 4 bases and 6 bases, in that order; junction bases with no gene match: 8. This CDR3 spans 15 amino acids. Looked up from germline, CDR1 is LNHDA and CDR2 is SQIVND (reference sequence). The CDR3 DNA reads TGTGCCAGTAGTACAGGGACAGTGTTGGATGAAAAACTGTTTTTT. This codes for CASSTGTVLDEKLFF.

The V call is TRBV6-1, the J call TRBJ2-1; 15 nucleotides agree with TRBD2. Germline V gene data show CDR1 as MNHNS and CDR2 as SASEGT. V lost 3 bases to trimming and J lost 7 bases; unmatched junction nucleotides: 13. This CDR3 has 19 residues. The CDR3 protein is CASSDTPPGLAGGKNEQFF. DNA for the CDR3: TGTGCCAGCAGTGATACTCCCCCGGGACTAGCGGGAGGCAAAAATGAGCAGTTCTTC.

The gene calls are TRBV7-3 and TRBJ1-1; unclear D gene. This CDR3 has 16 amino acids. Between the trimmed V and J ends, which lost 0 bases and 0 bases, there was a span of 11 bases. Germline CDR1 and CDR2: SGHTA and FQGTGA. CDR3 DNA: TGTGCCAGCAGCTTAACGGCAGATCGAATGAACACTGAAGCTTTCTTT. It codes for CASSLTADRMNTEAFF.

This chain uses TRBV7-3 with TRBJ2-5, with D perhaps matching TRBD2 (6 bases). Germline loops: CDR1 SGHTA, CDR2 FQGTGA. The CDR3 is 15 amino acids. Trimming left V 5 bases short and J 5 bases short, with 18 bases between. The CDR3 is CASSRTGVLGETQYF. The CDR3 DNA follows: TGTGCCAGCAGCCGCACGGGAGTTCTTGGCGAGACCCAGTACTTC.

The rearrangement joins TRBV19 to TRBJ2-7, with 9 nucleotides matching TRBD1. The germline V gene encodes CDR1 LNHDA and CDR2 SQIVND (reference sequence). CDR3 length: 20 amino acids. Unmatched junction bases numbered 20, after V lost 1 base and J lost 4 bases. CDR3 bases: TGTGCCAGTAGTATAGGTGCTTGGGGCACAGGGGGCCGCTCTGGGTACGAGCAGTACTTC. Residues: CASSIGAWGTGGRSGYEQYF.

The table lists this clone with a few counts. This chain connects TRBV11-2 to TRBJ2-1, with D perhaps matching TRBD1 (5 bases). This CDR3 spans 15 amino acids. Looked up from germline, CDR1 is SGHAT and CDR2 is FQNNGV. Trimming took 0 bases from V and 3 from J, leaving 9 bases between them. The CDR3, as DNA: TGTGCCAGCAGCTTAGAGACAGATAACTACAATGAGCAGTTCTTC. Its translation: CASSLETDNYNEQFF.

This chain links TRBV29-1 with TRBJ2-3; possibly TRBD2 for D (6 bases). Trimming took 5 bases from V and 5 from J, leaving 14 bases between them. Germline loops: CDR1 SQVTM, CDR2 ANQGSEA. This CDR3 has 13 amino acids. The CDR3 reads CSVITPAGDTQYF. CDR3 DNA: TGCAGCGTTATAACTCCAGCGGGAGATACGCAGTATTTT.

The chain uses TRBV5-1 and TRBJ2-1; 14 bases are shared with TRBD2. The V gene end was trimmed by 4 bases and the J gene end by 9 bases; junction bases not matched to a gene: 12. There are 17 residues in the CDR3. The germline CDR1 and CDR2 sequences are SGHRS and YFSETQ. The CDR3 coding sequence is TGCGCCAGCAGCCGAGGCCGGACTAGCGGGAGGACGGGTGAGCAGTTCTTC. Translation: CASSRGRTSGRTGEQFF.